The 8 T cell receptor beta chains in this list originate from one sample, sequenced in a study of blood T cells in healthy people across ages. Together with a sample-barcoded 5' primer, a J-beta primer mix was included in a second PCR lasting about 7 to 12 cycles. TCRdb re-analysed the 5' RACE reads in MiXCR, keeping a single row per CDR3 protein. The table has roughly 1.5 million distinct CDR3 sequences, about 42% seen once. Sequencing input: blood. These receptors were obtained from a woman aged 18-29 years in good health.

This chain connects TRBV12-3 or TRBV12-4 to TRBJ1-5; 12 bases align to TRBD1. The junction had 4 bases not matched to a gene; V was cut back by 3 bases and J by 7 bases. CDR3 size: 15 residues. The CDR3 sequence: CASSFGTGGRQPQHF. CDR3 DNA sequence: TGTGCCAGCAGTTTCGGGACAGGGGGCAGGCAGCCCCAGCATTTT.

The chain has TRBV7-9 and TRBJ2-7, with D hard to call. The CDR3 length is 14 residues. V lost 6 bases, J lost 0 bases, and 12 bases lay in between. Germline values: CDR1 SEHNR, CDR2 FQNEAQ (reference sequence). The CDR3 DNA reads TGTGCCAGCAGTCCACAGTGGAGCTCCTACGAGCAGTACTTC. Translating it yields CASSPQWSSYEQYF. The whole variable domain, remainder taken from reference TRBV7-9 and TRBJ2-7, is DTGVSQNPRHKITKRGQNVTFRCDPISEHNRLYWYRQTLGQGPEFLTYFQNEAQLEKSRLLSDRFSAERPKGSFSTLEIQRTEQGDSAMYLCASSPQWSSYEQYFGPGTRLTVT.

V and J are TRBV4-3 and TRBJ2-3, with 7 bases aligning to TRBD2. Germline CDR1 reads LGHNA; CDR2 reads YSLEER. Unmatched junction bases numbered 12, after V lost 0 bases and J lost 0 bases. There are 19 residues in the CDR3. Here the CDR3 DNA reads TGCGCCAGCAGCCAAGATGTCCTAGCGGCCACTCAGAGCACAGATACGCAGTATTTT. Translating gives CASSQDVLAATQSTDTQYF.

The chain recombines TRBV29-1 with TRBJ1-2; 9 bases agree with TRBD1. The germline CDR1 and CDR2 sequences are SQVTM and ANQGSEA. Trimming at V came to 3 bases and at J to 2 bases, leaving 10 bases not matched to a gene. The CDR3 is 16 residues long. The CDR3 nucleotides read TGCAGCGTTGAGGGACAGGGAACCACCCTGAACTATGGCTACACCTTC. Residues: CSVEGQGTTLNYGYTF.

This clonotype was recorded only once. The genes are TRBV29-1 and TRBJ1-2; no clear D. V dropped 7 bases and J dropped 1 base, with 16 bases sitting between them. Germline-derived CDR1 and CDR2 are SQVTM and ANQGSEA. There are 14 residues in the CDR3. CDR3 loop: CSALVPAFNYGYTF. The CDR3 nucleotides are TGCAGCGCTCTCGTCCCAGCCTTTAACTATGGCTACACCTTC.

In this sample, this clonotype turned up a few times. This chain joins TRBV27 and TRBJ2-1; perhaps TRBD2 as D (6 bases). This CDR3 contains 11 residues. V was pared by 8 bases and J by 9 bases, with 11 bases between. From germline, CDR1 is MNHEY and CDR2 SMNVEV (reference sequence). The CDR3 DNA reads TGTGCCAGCGGAGGGACTTTTGAGCAGTTCTTC. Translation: CASGGTFEQFF.

The CDR3 loop reads CASSEDGGFQETQYF. As DNA, the CDR3 is TGTGCCAGCAGTGAAGATGGGGGGTTCCAAGAGACCCAGTACTTC. The chain recombines TRBV2 with TRBJ2-5; D is possibly TRBD2 (6 bases). V lost 1 base, J lost 1 base, and 10 bases lay in between. The CDR3 spans 15 residues. From germline, CDR1 is SNHLY and CDR2 FYNNEI.

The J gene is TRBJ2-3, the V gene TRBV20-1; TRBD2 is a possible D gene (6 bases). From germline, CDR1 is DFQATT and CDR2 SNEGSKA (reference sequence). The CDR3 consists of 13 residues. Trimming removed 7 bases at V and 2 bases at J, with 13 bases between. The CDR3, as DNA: TGCAGTGTGTCGCGGGGATTCACAGATACGCAGTATTTT. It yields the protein CSVSRGFTDTQYF.